This TCR beta chain comes out of a study of T cells in localized non-small cell lung cancer. Generated by immunoSEQ multiplex PCR, the TCRdb table keeps only in-frame clones and is missing some. The repertoire holds about 41,000 clones, approximately 80% seen once, with 7.5% to 8% in the top ten. Concerning this clone itself: What it recognizes is unknown.

Study results and limitations: T cell clonality was highest in uninvolved adjacent lung, above tumor. Greater blood T cell density accompanied longer overall survival.

Trimming took 4 bases from V and 5 from J, leaving 9 bases between them. The length of the CDR3 is 13 residues. From germline, CDR1 is MNHNS and CDR2 SASEGT. The sample was PBMCs, taken before any cancer treatment. V is TRBV6-1 and J is TRBJ1-5, with no clear D. The receptor comes from a man between 40 and 70 years old with stage II lung adenocarcinoma. The CDR3 DNA reads TGTGCCAGCAGTGGGGGTGGTTATCAGCCCCAGCATTTT. Its protein is CASSGGGYQPQHF.